This TCR beta chain was obtained from a study of chemoradiotherapy in HPV16-positive cancers. As for the study in general: A couple of HPV16-positive patients' cells yielded candidate HPV-specific clones and common motifs.

The V and J ends lost 8 bases and 3 bases, in that order; junction bases with no gene match: 10. The CDR3 loop spans 14 amino acids. Germline assignment: CDR1 SGHTS and CDR2 YDEGEE. Produced via immunoSEQ multiplex PCR; TCRdb's table is partial and in-frame only. The sample comprises tens of thousands of clones, almost 90% of which are singletons, and 4% to 5% rests with the top ten. The sequence was collected from a human donor with HPV-associated anogenital cancer. The starting material was blood, obtained from a patient who underwent chemoradiotherapy. The J gene is TRBJ1-1, the V gene TRBV5-8; TRBD1 matches 7 bases. The CDR3 region has the DNA TGTGCCAGTCCCTCGACAGGGCGGGACACTGAAGCTTTCTTT. Translating it yields CASPSTGRDTEAFF.